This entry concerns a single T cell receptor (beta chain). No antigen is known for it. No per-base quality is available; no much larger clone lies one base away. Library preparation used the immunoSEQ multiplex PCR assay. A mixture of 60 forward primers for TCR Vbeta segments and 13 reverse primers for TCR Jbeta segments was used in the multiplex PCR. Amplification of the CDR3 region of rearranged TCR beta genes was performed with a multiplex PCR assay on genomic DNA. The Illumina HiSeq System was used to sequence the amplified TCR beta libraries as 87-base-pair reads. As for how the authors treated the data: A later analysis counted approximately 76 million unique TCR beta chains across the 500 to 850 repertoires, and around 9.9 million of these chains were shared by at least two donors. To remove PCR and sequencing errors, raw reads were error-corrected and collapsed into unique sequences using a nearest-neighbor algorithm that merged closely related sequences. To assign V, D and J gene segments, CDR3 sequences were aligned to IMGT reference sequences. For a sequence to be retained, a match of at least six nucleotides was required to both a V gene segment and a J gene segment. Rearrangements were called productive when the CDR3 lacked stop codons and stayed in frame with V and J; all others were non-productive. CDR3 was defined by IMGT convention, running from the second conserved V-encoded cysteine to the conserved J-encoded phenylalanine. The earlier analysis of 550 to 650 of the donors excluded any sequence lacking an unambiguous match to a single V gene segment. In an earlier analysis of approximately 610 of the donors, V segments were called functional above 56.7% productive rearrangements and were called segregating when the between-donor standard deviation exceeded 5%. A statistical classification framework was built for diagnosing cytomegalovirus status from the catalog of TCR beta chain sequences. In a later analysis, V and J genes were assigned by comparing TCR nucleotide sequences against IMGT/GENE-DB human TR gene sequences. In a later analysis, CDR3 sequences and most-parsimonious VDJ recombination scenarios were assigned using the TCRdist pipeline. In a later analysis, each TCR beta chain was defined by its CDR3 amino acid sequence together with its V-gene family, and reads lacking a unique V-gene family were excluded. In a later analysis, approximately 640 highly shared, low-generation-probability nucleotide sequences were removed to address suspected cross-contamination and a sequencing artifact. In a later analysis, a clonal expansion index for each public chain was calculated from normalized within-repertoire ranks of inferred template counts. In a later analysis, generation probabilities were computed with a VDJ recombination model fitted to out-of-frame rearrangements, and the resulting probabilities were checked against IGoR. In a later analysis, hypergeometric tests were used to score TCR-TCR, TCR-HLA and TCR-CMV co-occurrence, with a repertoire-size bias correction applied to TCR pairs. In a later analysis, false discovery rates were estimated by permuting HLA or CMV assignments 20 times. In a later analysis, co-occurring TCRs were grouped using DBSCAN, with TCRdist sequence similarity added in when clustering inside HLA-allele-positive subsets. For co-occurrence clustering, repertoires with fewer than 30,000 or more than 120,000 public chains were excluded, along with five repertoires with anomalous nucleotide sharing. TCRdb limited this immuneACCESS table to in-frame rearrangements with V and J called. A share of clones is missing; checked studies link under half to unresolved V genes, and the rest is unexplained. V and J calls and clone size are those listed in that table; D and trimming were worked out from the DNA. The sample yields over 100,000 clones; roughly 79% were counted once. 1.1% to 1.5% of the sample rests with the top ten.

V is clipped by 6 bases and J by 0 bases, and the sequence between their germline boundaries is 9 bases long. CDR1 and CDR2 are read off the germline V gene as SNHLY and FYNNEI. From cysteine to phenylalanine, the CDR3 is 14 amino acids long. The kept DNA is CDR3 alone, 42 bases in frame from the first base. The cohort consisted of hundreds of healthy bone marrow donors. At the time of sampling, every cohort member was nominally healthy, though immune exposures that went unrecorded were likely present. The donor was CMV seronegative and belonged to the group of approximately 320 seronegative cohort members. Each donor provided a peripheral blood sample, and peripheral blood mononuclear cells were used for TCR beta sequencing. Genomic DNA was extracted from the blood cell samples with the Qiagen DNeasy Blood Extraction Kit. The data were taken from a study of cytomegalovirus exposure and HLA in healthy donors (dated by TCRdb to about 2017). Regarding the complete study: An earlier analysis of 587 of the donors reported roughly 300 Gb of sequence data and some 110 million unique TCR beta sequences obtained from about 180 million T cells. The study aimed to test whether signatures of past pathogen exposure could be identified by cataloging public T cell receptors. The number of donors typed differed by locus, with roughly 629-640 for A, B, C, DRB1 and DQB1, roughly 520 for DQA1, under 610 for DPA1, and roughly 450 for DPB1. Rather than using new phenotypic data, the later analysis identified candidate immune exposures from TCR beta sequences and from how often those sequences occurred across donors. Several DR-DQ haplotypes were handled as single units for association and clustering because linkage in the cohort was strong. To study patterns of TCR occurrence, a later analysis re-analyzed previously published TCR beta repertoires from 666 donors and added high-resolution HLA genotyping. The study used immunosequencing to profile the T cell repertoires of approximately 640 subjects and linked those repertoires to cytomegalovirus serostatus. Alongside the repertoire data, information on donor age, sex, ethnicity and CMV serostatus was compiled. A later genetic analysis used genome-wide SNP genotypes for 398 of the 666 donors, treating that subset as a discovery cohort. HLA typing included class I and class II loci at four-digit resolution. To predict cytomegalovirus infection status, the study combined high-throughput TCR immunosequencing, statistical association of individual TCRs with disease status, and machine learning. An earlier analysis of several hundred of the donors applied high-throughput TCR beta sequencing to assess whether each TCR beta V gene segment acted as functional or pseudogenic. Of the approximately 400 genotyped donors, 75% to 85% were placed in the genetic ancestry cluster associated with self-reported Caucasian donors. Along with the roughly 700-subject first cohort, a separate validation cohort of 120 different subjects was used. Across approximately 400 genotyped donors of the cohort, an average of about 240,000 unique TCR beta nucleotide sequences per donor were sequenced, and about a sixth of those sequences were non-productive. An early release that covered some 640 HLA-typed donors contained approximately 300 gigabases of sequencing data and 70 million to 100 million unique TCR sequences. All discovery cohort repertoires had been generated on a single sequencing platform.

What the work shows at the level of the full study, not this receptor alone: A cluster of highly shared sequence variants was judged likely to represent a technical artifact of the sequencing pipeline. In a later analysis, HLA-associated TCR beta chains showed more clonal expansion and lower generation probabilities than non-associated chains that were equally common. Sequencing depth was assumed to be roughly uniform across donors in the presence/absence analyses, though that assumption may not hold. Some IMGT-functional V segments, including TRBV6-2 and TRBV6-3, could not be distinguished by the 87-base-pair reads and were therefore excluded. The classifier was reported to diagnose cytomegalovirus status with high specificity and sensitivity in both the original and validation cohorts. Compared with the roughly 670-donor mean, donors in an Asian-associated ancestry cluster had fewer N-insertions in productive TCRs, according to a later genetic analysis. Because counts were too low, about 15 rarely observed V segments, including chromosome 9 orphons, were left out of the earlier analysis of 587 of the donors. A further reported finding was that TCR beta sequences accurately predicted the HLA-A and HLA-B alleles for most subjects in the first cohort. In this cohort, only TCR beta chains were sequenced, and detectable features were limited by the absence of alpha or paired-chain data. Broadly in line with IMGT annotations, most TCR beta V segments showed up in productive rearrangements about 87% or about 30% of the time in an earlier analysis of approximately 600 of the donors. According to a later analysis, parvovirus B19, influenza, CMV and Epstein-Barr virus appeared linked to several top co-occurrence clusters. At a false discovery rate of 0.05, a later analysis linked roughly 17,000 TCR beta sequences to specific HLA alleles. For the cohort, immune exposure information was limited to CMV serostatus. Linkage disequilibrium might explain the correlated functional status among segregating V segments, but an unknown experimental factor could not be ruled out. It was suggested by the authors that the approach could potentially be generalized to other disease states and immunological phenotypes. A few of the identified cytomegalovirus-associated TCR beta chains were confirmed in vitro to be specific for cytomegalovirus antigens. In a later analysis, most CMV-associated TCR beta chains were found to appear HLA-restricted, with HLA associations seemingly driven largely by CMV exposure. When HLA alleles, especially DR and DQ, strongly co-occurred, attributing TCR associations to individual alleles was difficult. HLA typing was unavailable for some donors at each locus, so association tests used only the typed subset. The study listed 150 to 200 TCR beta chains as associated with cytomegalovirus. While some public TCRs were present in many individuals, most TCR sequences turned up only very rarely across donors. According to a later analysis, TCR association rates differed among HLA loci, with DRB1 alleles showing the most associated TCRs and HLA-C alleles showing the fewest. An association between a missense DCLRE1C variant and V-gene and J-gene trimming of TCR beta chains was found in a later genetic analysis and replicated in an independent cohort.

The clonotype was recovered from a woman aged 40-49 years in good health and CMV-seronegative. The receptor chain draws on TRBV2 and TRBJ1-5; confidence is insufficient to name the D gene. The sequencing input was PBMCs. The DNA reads TGTGCCAGCAGCACCGACACTAGCAATCAGCCCCAGCATTTT. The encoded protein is CASSTDTSNQPQHF.